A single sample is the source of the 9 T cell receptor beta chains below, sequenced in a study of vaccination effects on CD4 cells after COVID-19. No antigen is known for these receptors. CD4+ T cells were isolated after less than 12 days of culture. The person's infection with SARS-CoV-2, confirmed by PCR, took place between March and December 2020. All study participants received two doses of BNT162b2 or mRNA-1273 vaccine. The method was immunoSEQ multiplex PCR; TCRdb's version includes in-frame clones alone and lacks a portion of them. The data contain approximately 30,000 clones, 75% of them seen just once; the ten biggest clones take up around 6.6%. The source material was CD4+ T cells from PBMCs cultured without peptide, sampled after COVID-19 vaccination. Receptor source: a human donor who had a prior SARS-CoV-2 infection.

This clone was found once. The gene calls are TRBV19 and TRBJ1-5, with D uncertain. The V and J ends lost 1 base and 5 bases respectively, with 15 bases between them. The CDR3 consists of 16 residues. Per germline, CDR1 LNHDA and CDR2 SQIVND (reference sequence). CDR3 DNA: TGTGCCAGTAGTATAGGTCGGGAGCAGCGGGATCAGCCCCAGCATTTT. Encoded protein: CASSIGREQRDQPQHF.

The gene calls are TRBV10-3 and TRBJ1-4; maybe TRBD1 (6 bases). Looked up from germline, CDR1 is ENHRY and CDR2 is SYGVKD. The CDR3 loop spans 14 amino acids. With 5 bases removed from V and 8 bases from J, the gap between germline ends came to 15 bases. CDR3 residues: CAISSRTGREKLFF. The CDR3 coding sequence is TGTGCCATCAGTTCGAGAACAGGGCGAGAAAAACTGTTTTTT.

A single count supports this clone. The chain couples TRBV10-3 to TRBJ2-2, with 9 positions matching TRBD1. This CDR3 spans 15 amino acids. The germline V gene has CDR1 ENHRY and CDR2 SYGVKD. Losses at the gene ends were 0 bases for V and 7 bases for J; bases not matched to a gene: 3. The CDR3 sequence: CAISESQGAIGELFF. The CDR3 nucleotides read TGTGCCATCAGTGAGTCACAGGGGGCGATCGGGGAGCTGTTTTTT.

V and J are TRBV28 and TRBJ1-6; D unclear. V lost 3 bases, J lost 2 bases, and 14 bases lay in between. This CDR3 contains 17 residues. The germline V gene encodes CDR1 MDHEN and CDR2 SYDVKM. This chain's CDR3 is CASSFVASRPYNSPLHF. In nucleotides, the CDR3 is TGTGCCAGCAGTTTCGTCGCCAGTCGTCCCTATAATTCACCCCTCCACTTT.

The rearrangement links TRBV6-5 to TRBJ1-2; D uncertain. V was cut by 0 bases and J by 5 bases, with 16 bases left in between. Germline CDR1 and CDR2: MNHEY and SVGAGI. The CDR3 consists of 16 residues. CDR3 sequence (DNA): TGTGCCAGCAGTTACTCGAGGGCGCTTGGGGTTTATGGCTACACCTTC. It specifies CASSYSRALGVYGYTF.

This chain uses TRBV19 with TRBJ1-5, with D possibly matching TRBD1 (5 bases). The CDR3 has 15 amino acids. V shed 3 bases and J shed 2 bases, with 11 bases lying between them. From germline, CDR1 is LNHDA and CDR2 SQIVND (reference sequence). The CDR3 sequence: CASSIWGAGNQPQHF. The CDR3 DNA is TGTGCCAGTAGTATTTGGGGCGCGGGCAATCAGCCCCAGCATTTT. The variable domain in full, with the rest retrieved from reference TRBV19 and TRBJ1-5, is DGGITQSPKYLFRKEGQNVTLSCEQNLNHDAMYWYRQDPGQGLRLIYYSQIVNDFQKGDIAEGYSVSREKKESFPLTVTSAQKNPTAFYLCASSIWGAGNQPQHFGDGTRLSIL.

CDR3 sequence reads: CASSRLGGLEKLFF. CDR3 nucleotide sequence: TGCGCCAGCAGCCGGCTGGGGGGGTTGGAAAAACTGTTTTTT. This rearrangement joins TRBV5-1 to TRBJ1-4; TRBD1 might be the D (5 bases). CDR1 SGHRS and CDR2 YFSETQ come from the germline V gene. This CDR3 contains 14 residues. V dropped 4 bases and J dropped 8 bases, with 15 bases sitting between them.

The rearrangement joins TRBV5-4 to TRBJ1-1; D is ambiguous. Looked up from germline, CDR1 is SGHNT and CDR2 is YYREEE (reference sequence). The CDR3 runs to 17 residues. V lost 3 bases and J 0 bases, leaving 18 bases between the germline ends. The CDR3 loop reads CASSSGFTGNLNTEAFF. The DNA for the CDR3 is TGTGCCAGCAGCTCAGGCTTCACGGGGAACCTGAACACTGAAGCTTTCTTT.

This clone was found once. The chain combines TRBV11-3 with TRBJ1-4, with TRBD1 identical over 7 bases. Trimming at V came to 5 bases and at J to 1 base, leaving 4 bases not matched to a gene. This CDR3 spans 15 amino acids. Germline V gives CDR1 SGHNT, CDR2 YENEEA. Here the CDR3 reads CASSARQGTNEKLFF. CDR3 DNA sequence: TGTGCCAGCAGCGCTCGACAGGGAACTAATGAAAAACTGTTTTTT.